The 9 T cell receptor beta chains below all came from one sample that was sequenced in a study of cytomegalovirus exposure and HLA in healthy donors (dated by TCRdb to the late 2010s). Library generation was performed with the immunoSEQ multiplex PCR assay. A mixture of 60 forward primers for TCR Vbeta segments and 13 reverse primers for TCR Jbeta segments was used in the multiplex PCR. TCRdb holds this immuneACCESS table with in-frame rearrangements only. Some clones are missing; in checked studies, unresolved V genes explain under half, and the rest has no known cause. For this sample there are about 130,000 clones; roughly three quarters appear just once. The ten biggest clones cover 1.1% of the sample. Sequencing was carried out using PBMCs. Source of these receptors: a woman aged 30 to 39 in good health and CMV-seronegative.

This clone occurred a few times. This chain uses TRBV6-1 with TRBJ1-2, with TRBD1 matching 8 bases. The trim removed 5 bases at V and 8 bases at J, leaving 7 bases unmatched. The CDR3 has 13 amino acids. CDR1 is MNHNS and CDR2 is SASEGT in the germline V gene. For the CDR3, the DNA is TGTGCCAGCAGTAGGACAGGGCGGGGCGGCTACACCTTC. Its translation is CASSRTGRGGYTF.

The gene calls are TRBV30 and TRBJ2-3; 12 nucleotides line up with TRBD2. The CDR3 loop spans 16 amino acids. CDR1 GTSNPN and CDR2 SVGIG come from the germline V gene (reference sequence). V trimming: 2 bases; J trimming: 8 bases; junction bases outside the gene matches: 11. The CDR3 here is CAWSPGLAGKSGTQYF. The CDR3 bases are TGTGCCTGGAGTCCCGGACTAGCGGGGAAATCCGGTACGCAGTATTTT.

This chain connects TRBV13 to TRBJ1-1, with a tentative D call TRBD1 (5 bases). Germline CDR1 and CDR2: PRHDT and FYEKMQ (reference sequence). Trimming left V 4 bases short and J 7 bases short, with 10 bases between. The CDR3 extends over 12 amino acids. The CDR3 loop reads CASSSRVGEAFF. The CDR3 region has the DNA TGTGCCAGCAGCTCCAGGGTGGGTGAAGCTTTCTTT.

The chain joins TRBV28 to TRBJ1-2; D is unresolved. The germline V gene encodes CDR1 MDHEN and CDR2 SYDVKM. The V and J ends lost 6 bases and 2 bases respectively, with 7 bases between them. This CDR3 comprises 12 residues. CDR3 nucleotides: TGTGCCAGCAGCCTCAGGAACTATGGCTACACCTTC. It codes for CASSLRNYGYTF.

The table lists this clone with a count of one. The gene calls are TRBV5-1 and TRBJ1-2; TRBD1 matches 7 bases. From germline, CDR1 is SGHRS and CDR2 YFSETQ. This CDR3 comprises 12 residues. Unmatched junction bases numbered 8, after V lost 7 bases and J lost 8 bases. CDR3 coding DNA: TGCGCCAGCTCGCCAGGGGGTGACGGCTACACCTTC. Translated, it gives CASSPGGDGYTF.

The chain has TRBV11-2 and TRBJ2-7; D is ambiguous. In germline, CDR1 is SGHAT, CDR2 FQNNGV. The CDR3 has 15 residues. V lost 3 bases, J lost 0 bases, and 12 bases lay in between. CDR3 DNA: TGTGCCAGCAGCTTGGAATACAGTCCCTCCTACGAGCAGTACTTC. Encoded protein: CASSLEYSPSYEQYF.

The rearrangement uses TRBV6-4 and TRBJ2-3; the match to TRBD1 covers 8 bases. CDR1 is MRHNA and CDR2 is SNTAGT in the germline V gene. This CDR3 is 14 amino acids long. The trim removed 3 bases at V and 6 bases at J, leaving 5 bases unmatched. The CDR3 reads CASSETGAGDTQYF. Here the CDR3 DNA reads TGTGCCAGCAGTGAGACAGGGGCCGGGGATACGCAGTATTTT.

The chain joins TRBV11-2 to TRBJ2-5; TRBD2 agrees at 7 bases. Per the germline V gene, CDR1 is SGHAT and CDR2 is FQNNGV. V shed 4 bases, J shed 5 bases, and the junction held 13 bases outside the gene matches. The CDR3 is made up of 16 amino acids. The CDR3 coding sequence is TGTGCCAGCAGCTGGGGGGGTGGAGGGTACGGGGAGACCCAGTACTTC. Protein: CASSWGGGGYGETQYF.

V is TRBV13 and J is TRBJ2-1; 11 positions agree with TRBD2. The CDR3 totals 17 residues. J lost 9 bases, V lost 5 bases, and 15 bases had no gene match. CDR1 is PRHDT, CDR2 FYEKMQ, per germline (reference sequence). The CDR3, as DNA: TGTGCCAGCAGCCAAGACTCACTAGCGGGGGCGCCCAGTGAGCAGTTCTTC. Amino acids: CASSQDSLAGAPSEQFF.